The present T cell receptor beta chain was sequenced within a study of monozygotic twins with inflammatory bowel disease. Study observations and caveats: Support for a single strong signal or clonotype associated with IBD was absent. There was no way to distinguish the different T cell subtypes. Variability in patient repertoires may have come partly from differing immunosuppressive treatments.

The CDR3 spans 11 residues. Per germline, CDR1 SGHDT and CDR2 YYEEEE. A remark on this clonotype: What it recognizes is unknown.

Template switching introduced UMIs that contain a 6-nucleotide sample barcode. After re-calling the 5' RACE reads, TCRdb lists one entry per CDR3 protein, DNA absent. Found here are roughly 320,000 distinct CDR3 sequences; the top ten clones hold over 5%. This clonotype was obtained from a human donor with ulcerative colitis or Crohn's disease, or a healthy co-twin of an affected twin (not recorded which). Material for sequencing was blood. The genes are TRBV5-6 and TRBJ1-4; TCRdb picks TRBD1, but there is no DNA to check that call. Here the CDR3 reads CASSFEGTLFF.